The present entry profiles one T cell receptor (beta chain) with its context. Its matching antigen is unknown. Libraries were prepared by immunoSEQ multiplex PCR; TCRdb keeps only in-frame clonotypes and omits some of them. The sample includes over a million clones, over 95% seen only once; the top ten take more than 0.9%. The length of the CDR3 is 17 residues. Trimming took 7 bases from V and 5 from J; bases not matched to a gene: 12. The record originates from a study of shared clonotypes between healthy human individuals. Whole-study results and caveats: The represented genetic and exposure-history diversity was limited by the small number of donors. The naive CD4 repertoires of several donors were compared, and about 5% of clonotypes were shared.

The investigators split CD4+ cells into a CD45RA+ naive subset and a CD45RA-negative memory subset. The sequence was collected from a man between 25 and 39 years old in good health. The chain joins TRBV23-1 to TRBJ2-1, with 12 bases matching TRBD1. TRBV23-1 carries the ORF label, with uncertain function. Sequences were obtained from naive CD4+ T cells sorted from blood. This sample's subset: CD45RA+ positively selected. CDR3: CASTTGTGGLVNNEQFF. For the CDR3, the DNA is TGCGCCAGCACGACCGGGACAGGGGGCTTGGTGAACAATGAGCAGTTCTTC.